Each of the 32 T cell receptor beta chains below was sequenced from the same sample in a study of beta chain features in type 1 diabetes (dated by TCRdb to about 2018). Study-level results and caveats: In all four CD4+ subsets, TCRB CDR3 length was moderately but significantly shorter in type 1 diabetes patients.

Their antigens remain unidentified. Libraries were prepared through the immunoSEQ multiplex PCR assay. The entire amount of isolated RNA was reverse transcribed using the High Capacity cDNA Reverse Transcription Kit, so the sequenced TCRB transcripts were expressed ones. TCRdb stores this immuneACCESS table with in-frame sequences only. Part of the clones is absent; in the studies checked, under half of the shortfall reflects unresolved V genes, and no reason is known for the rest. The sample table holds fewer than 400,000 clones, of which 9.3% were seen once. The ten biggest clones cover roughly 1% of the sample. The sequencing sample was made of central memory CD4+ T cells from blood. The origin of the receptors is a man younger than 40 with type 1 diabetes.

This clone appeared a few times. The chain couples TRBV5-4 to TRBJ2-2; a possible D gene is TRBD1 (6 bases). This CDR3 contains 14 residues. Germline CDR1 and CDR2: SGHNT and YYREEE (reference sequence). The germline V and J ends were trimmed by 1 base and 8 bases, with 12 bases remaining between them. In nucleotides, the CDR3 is TGTGCCAGCAGCTTGACAGGGTCTTCGGGGGAGCTGTTTTTT. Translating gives CASSLTGSSGELFF. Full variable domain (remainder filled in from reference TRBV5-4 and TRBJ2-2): ETGVTQSPTHLIKTRGQQVTLRCSSQSGHNTVSWYQQALGQGPQFIFQYYREEENGRGNFPPRFSGLQFPNYSSELNVNALELDDSALYLCASSLTGSSGELFFGEGSRLTVL.

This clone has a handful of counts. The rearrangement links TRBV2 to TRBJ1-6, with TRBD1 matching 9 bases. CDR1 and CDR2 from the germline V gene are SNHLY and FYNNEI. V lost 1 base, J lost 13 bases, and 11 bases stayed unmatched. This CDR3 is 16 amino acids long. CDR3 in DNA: TGTGCCAGCAGTGAAGGGCACCGGGGACAGGGAGAGCCCCTCCACTTT. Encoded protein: CASSEGHRGQGEPLHF.

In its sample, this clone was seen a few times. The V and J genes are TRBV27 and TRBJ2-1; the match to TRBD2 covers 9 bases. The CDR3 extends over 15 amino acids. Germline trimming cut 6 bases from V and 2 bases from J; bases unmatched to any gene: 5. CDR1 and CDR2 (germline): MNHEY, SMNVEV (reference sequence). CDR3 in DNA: TGTGCCAGCAGGGAAGTAGCGGGGGCCTACAATGAGCAGTTCTTC. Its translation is CASREVAGAYNEQFF.

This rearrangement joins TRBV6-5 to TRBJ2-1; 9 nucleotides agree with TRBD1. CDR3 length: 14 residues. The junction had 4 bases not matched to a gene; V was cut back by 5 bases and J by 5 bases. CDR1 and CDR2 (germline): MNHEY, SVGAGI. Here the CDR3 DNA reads TGTGCCAGCAGTCACAGGGACAGGGACAATGAGCAGTTCTTC. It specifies CASSHRDRDNEQFF.

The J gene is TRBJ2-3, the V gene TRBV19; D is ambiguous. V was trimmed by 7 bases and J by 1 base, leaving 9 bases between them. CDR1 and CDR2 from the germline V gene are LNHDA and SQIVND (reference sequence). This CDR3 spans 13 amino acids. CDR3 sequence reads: CASTPGGTDTQYF. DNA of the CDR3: TGTGCCAGTACACCTGGGGGCACAGATACGCAGTATTTT.

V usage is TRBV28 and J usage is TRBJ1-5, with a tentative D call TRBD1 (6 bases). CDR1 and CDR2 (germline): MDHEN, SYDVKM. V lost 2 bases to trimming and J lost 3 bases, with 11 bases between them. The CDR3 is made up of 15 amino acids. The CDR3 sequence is CASSLGGADNQPQHF. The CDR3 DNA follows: TGTGCCAGCAGTTTAGGGGGGGCTGACAATCAGCCCCAGCATTTT. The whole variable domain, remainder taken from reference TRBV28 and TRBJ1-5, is DVKVTQSSRYLVKRTGEKVFLECVQDMDHENMFWYRQDPGLGLRLIYFSYDVKMKEKGDIPEGYSVSREKKERFSLILESASTNQTSMYLCASSLGGADNQPQHFGDGTRLSIL.

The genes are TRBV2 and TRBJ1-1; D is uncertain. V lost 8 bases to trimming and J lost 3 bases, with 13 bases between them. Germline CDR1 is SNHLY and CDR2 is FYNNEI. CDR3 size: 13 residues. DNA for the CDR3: TGTGCCAGCCGCGGGCGAGGAGACACTGAAGCTTTCTTT. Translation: CASRGRGDTEAFF. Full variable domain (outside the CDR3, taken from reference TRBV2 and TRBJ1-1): EPEVTQTPSHQVTQMGQEVILRCVPISNHLYFYWYRQILGQKVEFLVSFYNNEISEKSEIFDDQFSVERPDGSNFTLKIRSTKLEDSAMYFCASRGRGDTEAFFGQGTRLTVV.

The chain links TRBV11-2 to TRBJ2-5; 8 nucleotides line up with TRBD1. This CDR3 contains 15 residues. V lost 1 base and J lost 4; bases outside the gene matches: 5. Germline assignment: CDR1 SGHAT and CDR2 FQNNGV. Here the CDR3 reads CASSLGFRGRETQYF. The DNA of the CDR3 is TGTGCCAGCAGCTTAGGTTTCAGGGGGCGAGAGACCCAGTACTTC.

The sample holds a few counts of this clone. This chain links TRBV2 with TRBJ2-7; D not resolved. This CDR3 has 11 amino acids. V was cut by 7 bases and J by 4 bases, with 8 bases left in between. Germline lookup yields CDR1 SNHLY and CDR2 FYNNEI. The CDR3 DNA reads TGTGCCAGCACTGGGGATTACGAGCAGTACTTC. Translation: CASTGDYEQYF.

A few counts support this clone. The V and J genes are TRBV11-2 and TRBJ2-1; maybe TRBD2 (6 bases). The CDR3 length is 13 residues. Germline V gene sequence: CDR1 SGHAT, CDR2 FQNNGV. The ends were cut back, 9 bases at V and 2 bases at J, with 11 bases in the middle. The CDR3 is CASAGTAYNEQFF. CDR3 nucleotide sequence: TGTGCCAGTGCCGGGACTGCCTACAATGAGCAGTTCTTC.

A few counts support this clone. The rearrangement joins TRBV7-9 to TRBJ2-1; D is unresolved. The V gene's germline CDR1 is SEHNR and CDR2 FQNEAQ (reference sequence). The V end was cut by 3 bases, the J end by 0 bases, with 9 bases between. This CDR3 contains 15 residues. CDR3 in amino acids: CASSLSRSSYNEQFF. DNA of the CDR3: TGTGCCAGCAGCTTGTCACGGAGCTCCTACAATGAGCAGTTCTTC.

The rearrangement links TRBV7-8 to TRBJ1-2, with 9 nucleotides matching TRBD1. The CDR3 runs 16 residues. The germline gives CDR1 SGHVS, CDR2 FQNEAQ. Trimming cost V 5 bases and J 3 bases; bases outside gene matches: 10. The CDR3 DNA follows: TGTGCCAGCAGCCCGTTAAACAGGGGGCTCGACTATGGCTACACCTTC. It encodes CASSPLNRGLDYGYTF.

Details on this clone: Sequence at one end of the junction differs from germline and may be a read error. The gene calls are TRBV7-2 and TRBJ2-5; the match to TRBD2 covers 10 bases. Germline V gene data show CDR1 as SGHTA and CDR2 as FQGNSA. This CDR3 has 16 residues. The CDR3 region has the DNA TGCGCCAGCAGCCAAGATCTCAGCGGGGGGGCGGAGACCCAGTACTTC. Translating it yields CASSQDLSGGAETQYF.

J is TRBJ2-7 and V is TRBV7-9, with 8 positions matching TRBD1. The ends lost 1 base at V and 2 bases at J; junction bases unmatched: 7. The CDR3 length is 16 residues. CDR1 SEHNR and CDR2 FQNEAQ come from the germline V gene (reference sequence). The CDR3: CASSLDWGTGTYEQYF. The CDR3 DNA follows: TGTGCCAGCAGCTTAGATTGGGGGACAGGAACCTACGAGCAGTACTTC.

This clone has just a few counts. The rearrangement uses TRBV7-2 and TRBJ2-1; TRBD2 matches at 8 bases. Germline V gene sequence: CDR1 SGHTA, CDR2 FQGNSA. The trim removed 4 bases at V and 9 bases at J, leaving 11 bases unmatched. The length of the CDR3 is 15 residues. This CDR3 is CASSSMWGLEGEQFF. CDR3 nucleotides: TGTGCCAGCAGCTCCATGTGGGGACTAGAAGGTGAGCAGTTCTTC.

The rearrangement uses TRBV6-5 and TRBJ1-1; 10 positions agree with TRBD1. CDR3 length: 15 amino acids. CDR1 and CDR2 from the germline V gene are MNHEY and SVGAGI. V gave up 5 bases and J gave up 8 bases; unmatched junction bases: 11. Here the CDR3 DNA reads TGTGCCAGCAGTCGATTCCCGGGACAGGGGTCGGAAGCTTTCTTT. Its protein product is CASSRFPGQGSEAFF.

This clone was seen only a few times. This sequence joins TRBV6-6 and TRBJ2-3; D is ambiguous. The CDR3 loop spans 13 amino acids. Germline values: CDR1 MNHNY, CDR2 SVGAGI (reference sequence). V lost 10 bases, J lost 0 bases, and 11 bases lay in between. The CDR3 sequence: CATRLISTDTQYF. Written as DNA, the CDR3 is TGTGCCACCAGGTTGATCAGCACAGATACGCAGTATTTT.

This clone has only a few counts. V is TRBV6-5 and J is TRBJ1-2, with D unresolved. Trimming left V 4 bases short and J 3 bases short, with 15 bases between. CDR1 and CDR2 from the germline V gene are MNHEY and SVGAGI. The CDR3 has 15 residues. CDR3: CASSLARGQHYGYTF. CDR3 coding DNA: TGTGCCAGCAGTTTAGCGCGAGGGCAGCACTATGGCTACACCTTC.

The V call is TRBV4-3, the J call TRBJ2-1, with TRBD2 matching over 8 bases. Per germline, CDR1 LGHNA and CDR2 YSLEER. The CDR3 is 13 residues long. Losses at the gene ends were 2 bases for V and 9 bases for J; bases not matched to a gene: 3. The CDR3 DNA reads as TGCGCCAGCAGCCAACCGGGAGGGGGTGAGCAGTTCTTC. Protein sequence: CASSQPGGGEQFF.

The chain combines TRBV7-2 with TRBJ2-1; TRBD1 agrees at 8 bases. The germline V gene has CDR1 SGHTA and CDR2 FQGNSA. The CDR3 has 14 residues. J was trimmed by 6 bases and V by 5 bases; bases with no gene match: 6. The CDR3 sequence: CASSPNRGVNEQFF. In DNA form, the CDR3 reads TGTGCCAGCAGCCCGAACAGGGGGGTCAATGAGCAGTTCTTC.

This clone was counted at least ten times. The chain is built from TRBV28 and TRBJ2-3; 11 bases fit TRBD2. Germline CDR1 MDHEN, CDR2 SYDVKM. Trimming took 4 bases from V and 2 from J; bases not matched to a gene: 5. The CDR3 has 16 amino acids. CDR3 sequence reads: CASSSGTSGYTDTQYF. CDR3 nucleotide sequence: TGTGCCAGCAGTTCAGGGACTAGCGGCTACACAGATACGCAGTATTTT.

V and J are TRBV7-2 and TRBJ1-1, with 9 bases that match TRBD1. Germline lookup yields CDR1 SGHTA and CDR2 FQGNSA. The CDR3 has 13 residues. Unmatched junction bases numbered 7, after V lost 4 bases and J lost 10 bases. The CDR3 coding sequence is TGTGCCAGCAGCTCTGGAACAGGGGGCGCAGCTTTCTTT. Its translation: CASSSGTGGAAFF.

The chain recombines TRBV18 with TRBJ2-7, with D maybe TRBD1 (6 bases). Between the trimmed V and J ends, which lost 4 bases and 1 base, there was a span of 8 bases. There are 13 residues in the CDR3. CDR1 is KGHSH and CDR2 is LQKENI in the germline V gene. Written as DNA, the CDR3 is TGTGCCAGCTCACAAGGACAGTCCTACGAGCAGTACTTC. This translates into CASSQGQSYEQYF.

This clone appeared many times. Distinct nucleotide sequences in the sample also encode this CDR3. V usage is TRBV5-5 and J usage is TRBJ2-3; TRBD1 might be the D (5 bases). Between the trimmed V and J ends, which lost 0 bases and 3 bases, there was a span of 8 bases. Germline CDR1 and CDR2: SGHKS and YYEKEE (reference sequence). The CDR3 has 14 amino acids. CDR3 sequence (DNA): TGTGCCAGCAGCTTGGTGGCAGGGACAGATACGCAGTATTTT. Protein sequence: CASSLVAGTDTQYF.

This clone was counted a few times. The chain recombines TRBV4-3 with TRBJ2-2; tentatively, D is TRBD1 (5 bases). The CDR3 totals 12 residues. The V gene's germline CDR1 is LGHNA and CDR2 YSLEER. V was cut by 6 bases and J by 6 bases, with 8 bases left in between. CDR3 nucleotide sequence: TGCGCCAGCAGGGGGCGCGCCGGGGAGCTGTTTTTT. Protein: CASRGRAGELFF.

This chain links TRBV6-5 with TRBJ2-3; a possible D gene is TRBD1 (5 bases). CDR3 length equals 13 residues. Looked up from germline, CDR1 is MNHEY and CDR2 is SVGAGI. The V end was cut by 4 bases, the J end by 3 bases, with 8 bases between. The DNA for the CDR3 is TGTGCCAGCAGTTCCCAGGGAACAGATACGCAGTATTTT. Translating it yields CASSSQGTDTQYF.

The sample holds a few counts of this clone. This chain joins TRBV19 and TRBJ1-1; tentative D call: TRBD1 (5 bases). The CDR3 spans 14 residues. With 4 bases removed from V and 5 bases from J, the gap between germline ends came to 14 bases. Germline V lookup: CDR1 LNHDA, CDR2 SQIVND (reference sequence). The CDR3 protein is CASSTGTDGTEAFF. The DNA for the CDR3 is TGTGCCAGTAGTACAGGGACGGATGGGACTGAAGCTTTCTTT.

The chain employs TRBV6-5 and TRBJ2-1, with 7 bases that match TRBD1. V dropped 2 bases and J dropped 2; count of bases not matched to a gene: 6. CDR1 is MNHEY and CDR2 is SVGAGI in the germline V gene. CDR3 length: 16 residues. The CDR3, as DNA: TGTGCCAGCAGTTACGAACAGGGGTCAACCTACAATGAGCAGTTCTTC. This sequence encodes CASSYEQGSTYNEQFF.

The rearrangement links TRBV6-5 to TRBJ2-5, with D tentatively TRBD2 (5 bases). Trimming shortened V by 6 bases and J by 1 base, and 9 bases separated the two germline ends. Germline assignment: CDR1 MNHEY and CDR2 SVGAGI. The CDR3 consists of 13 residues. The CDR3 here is CASRTTIQETQYF. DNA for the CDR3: TGTGCCAGCAGAACGACTATCCAAGAGACCCAGTACTTC.

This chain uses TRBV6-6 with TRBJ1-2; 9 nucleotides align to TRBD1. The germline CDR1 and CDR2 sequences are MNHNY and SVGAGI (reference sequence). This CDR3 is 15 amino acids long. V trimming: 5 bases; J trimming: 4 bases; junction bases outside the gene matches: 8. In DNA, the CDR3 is TGTGCCAGCAGTGGGACAGGGAGTAGGGGCTATGGCTACACCTTC. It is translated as CASSGTGSRGYGYTF.

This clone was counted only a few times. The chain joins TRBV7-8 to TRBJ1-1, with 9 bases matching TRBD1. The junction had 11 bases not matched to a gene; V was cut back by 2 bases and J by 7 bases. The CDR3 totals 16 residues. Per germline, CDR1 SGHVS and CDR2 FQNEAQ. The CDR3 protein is CASSLFNLGQGNEAFF. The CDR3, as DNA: TGTGCCAGCAGCTTATTTAACCTCGGACAGGGGAATGAAGCTTTCTTT.

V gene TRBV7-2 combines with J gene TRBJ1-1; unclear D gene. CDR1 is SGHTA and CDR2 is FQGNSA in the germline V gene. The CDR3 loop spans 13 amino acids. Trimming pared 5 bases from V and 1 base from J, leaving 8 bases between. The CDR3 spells CASSLHPNTEAFF. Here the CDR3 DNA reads TGTGCCAGCAGCCTTCATCCGAACACTGAAGCTTTCTTT. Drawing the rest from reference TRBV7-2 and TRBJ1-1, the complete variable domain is GAGVSQSPSNKVTEKGKDVELRCDPISGHTALYWYRQSLGQGLEFLIYFQGNSAPDKSGLPSDRFSAERTGGSVSTLTIQRTQQEDSAVYLCASSLHPNTEAFFGQGTRLTVV.